This TCR beta chain was found in a study of PD-L1 blockade in urothelial cancer. V lost 5 bases to trimming and J lost 4 bases, with 12 bases between them. The germline V gene has CDR1 MNHEY and CDR2 SMNVEV (reference sequence). This CDR3 is built from 14 residues. Only in-frame clones appear in the TCRdb table, and some are missing; sequencing was by immunoSEQ multiplex PCR. Among 95,000 to 130,000 clones listed, around 89% were seen once. Regarding time point: peripheral blood 6 weeks after treatment start. The specimen comprised PBMCs, sampled around atezolizumab (anti-PD-L1) treatment. The source of this sequence is a man between 60 and 70 years old with urothelial cancer. The V call is TRBV27, the J call TRBJ1-5, with D tentatively TRBD1 (5 bases). Here the CDR3 reads CASSPNPGNQPQHF. In DNA form, the CDR3 reads TGTGCCAGCAGTCCAAATCCAGGGAATCAGCCCCAGCATTTT.